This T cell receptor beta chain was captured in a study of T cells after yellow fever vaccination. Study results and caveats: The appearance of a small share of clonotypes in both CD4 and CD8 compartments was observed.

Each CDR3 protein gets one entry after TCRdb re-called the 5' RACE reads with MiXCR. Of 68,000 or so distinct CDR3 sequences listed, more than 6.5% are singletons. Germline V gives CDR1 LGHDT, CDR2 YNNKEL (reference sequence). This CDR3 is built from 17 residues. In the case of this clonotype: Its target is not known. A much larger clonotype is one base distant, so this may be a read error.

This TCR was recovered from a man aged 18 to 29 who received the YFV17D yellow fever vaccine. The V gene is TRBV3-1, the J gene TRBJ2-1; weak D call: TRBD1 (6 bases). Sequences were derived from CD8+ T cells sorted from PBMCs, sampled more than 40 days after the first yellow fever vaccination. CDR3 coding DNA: TGTGCCAGCAGCCAATACCTCCAGGGGAGCTCCTACAATGATCAGTTCTTC. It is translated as CASSQYLQGSSYNDQFF.